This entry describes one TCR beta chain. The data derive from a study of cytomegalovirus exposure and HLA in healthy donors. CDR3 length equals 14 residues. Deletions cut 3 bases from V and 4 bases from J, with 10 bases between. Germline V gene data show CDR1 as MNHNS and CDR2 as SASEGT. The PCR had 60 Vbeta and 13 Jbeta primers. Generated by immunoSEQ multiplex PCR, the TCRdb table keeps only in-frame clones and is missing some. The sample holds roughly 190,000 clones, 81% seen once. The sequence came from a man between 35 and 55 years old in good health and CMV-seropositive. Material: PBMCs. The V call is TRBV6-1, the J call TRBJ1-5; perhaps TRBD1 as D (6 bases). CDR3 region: CASSEARGNQPQHF. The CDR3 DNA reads TGTGCCAGCAGTGAGGCCAGGGGTAATCAGCCCCAGCATTTT.